These 27 T cell receptor beta chains share one sample of origin, sequenced in a study of tumor-infiltrating lymphocytes in primary liver carcinoma. Between about 20 and 30 mg of unsorted bulk tissue served as the source from which RNA and DNA were co-extracted. Using a constant-region primer together with ProtoScript II reverse transcriptase, TCR beta cDNA was made from around 0.55 ug of total RNA. Slightly modified ARM-PCR with three nested multiplex PCR rounds yielded TCR beta libraries. A C-beta reverse primer was combined with TRBV1-TRBV30 forward primers in the first two PCR rounds, and each round had approximately 10 cycles. TCRdb passed the multiplex PCR reads through MiXCR, listing each CDR3 protein once. Of 20,000 or so distinct CDR3 sequences in the sample, 70% to 90% were seen once. The sample comprised liver tumor tissue from sampling region 2. Specified subset: tumor region T2, inferior pole. The receptors were gathered from a woman in her thirties with primary liver carcinoma and hepatitis B virus infection.

The rearrangement uses TRBV7-9 and TRBJ2-7; D is unclear. CDR1 SEHNR and CDR2 FQNEAQ come from the germline V gene (reference sequence). The V end was cut by 1 base, the J end by 8 bases, with 9 bases between. This CDR3 region has 12 residues. The CDR3 sequence is CASSLVARKQYF. Written as DNA, the CDR3 is TGTGCCAGCAGCTTAGTTGCGAGGAAGCAGTACTTC.

This sequence joins TRBV20-1 and TRBJ1-1, with D possibly TRBD1 on 5 matching bases. The germline V gene has CDR1 DFQATT and CDR2 SNEGSKA (reference sequence). The ends were cut back, 4 bases at V and 9 bases at J, with 21 bases in the middle. The length of the CDR3 is 14 residues. The CDR3 DNA reads TGCAGTGCTACCTACCAGGGTCTCCCGACTCAAGCTTTCTTT. As protein: CSATYQGLPTQAFF.

The chain is built from TRBV4-3 and TRBJ2-3; 9 bases agree with TRBD2. The V gene's germline CDR1 is LGHNA and CDR2 YSLEER. This CDR3 contains 18 residues. Germline trimming cut 3 bases from V and 3 bases from J; bases unmatched to any gene: 13. DNA for the CDR3: TGCGCCAGCAGCCAGGAAGGTCTAGCGGGAAGGCTAACAGATACGCAGTATTTT. As protein: CASSQEGLAGRLTDTQYF.

This clonotype has a single count. This is likely a read error, given that the CDR3 carries no conserved phenylalanine or tryptophan at its end. The DNA is omitted, as the CDR3 cannot be located on it reliably, and the CDR3 follows TCRdb's listing. This sequence joins TRBV4-3 and TRBJ2-1; the DNA was not compared with TRBD2, the D call given in the table. The CDR3 is made up of 16 amino acids, end residues included. Germline V gives CDR1 LGHNA, CDR2 YSLEER. The CDR3 sequence: CASSQDAGSSYKEKFI.

This clonotype was seen just once. Mismatch with germline at one junction end may stem from a read error. J is TRBJ1-6 and V is TRBV12-3 or TRBV12-4; D remains unclear. The CDR3 has 13 residues. The CDR3 DNA reads as TGCGCCAGCAGCCGACACGGGCATACACCCCTCCACTTT. This sequence encodes CASSRHGHTPLHF.

On this clonotype itself: Its ends do not fully match the called genes, so a read error is possible. J is TRBJ1-6 and V is TRBV6-5, with a weak D call TRBD1 (5 bases). CDR3 length: 15 amino acids. Germline-derived CDR1 and CDR2 are MNHEY and SVGAGI. The CDR3 bases are TGTGTCAGCAGGGAAAGGGGTGCCCCCCTTTCAGCCCTCCACTTT. Encoded protein: CVSRERGAPLSALHF.

The sample holds one count of this clonotype. An end of the junction differs from the germline gene, which may be a read error. The chain is built from TRBV11-2 and TRBJ2-3; 9 nucleotides align to TRBD2. The CDR3 is 18 residues long. Germline CDR1 and CDR2: SGHAT and FQNNGV. This CDR3 is CAISFTFGTSWSLDTQYF. The CDR3 DNA sequence: TGTGCCATCAGCTTCACCTTTGGGACTAGCTGGAGTTTAGATACGCAGTATTTC. Using reference TRBV11-2 and TRBJ2-3 for the parts outside the CDR3, the full variable domain is EAGVAQSPRYKIIEKRQSVAFWCNPISGHATLYWYQQILGQGPKLLIQFQNNGVVDDSQLPKDRFSAERLKGVDSTLKIQPAKLEDSAVYLCAISFTFGTSWSLDTQYFGPGTRLTVL.

This clonotype was detected many times. V gene TRBV6-5 combines with J gene TRBJ2-7, with a weak D call TRBD2 (5 bases). The CDR3 runs to 14 residues. Germline assignment: CDR1 MNHEY and CDR2 SVGAGI. The V end was cut by 6 bases, the J end by 3 bases, with 15 bases between. The CDR3 DNA reads TGTGCCAGCAGCTCGGGAAGGGCTGGCTACGAGCAGTACTTC. This translates into CASSSGRAGYEQYF.

This clonotype was seen at least ten times. The genes are TRBV28 and TRBJ2-4, with 8 bases that match TRBD2. Looked up from germline, CDR1 is MDHEN and CDR2 is SYDVKM. With 0 bases clipped from V and 3 bases from J, the junction kept 1 base outside the gene matches. CDR3 length: 15 amino acids. This chain's CDR3 is CASSLWAGGKNIQYF. The CDR3 DNA reads TGTGCCAGCAGTTTATGGGCGGGAGGCAAAAACATTCAGTACTTC.

On this clonotype: An end of the junction does not agree with germline; a read error may underlie this. The rearrangement joins TRBV4-3 to TRBJ2-1; D is undetermined. Germline V gene data show CDR1 as LGHNA and CDR2 as YSLEER. There are 16 residues in the CDR3. The CDR3 nucleotides read TGCGCCAGCAGCCATGATGTGGGAAGCTCCTACAATGAGCAATTCTTC. It codes for CASSHDVGSSYNEQFF.

In the case of this clonotype: In this CDR3 the conserved last residue, phenylalanine or tryptophan, is missing, so a read error is likely. The limits of the CDR3 on the DNA are not certain, so only TCRdb's listed CDR3 is given. The chain is built from TRBV5-5 and TRBJ1-2; the table's D gene call, TRBD1, was not cross checked with the DNA. Germline CDR1 SGHKS, CDR2 YYEKEE (reference sequence). The CDR3 is 15 residues long, counting both termini. CDR3 protein: CASSLASGPGYGYTL.

About this clonotype: This likely comes from a read error, as the CDR3 has no conserved phenylalanine or tryptophan at its end. The DNA is left out, because the CDR3 cannot be placed on it with certainty; the CDR3 is given as TCRdb lists it. The chain recombines TRBV11-2 with TRBJ1-1. From its first to its last residue, the CDR3 has 15 amino acids. The germline gives CDR1 SGHAT, CDR2 FQNNGV. The chain's CDR3 is CASGLKGGRLNEAFL.

This clonotype was counted once. A read error may produce the germline difference seen at one junction end. The chain combines TRBV11-2 with TRBJ2-3; TRBD2 is a possible D gene (6 bases). The germline CDR1 and CDR2 sequences are SGHAT and FQNNGV. The CDR3 spans 15 residues. This CDR3 is CASSSGSGWADTHFF. The CDR3 coding sequence is TGTGCCAGCAGCTCAGGAAGCGGGTGGGCAGATACGCACTTTTTT.

As to this clonotype: A read error may account for a junction end that differs from germline. The chain's CDR3 is CVNSPRGGDWSYSYTF. CDR3 coding DNA: TGTGTCAACAGCCCACGAGGCGGGGATTGGAGCTATAGCTACACCTTC. J is TRBJ1-2 and V is TRBV11-2; no reliable D call. The V gene's germline CDR1 is SGHAT and CDR2 FQNNGV. This CDR3 has 16 residues.

As to this clonotype: Sequence at one end of the junction differs from germline and may be a read error. This chain connects TRBV11-3 to TRBJ2-7; the D gene could be TRBD1 or TRBD2 (5 bases each). CDR1 is SGHNT and CDR2 is YENEEA in the germline V gene. The CDR3 covers 15 residues. CDR3 loop: CASSLDRDLSYELCF. The DNA for the CDR3 is TGTGCCAGCAGCTTAGACAGGGACCTCTCCTACGAGCTGTGTTTC.

The chain has TRBV9 and TRBJ2-7; 8 bases line up with TRBD2. The J segment lost 4 bases and the V segment lost 0 bases, leaving 6 bases of the junction unmatched. The CDR3 extends over 15 amino acids. The germline gives CDR1 SGDLS, CDR2 YYNGEE. The CDR3 nucleotides are TGTGCCAGCAGCGTAGAAGCGGGAGTATCGTACGAGCAGTACTTC. Translation: CASSVEAGVSYEQYF.

Worth noting for this clonotype: An end of the junction does not agree with germline; a read error may underlie this. The chain has TRBV11-1 and TRBJ2-7; D is possibly TRBD2 (5 bases). Looked up from germline, CDR1 is SGHAT and CDR2 is FQDESV (reference sequence). The CDR3 runs to 14 residues. CDR3 in DNA: TGTGCCGGCAGCTTAGCGATGGCCTCCTACGAACAGTACTTC. It encodes CAGSLAMASYEQYF.

About this clonotype itself: One junction end disagrees with the germline gene, perhaps due to a read error. CDR3 in DNA: TGTGCCAGCAACCCACTAGGCGGGGATTGGAGCTATGGATACACCTTC. The encoded protein is CASNPLGGDWSYGYTF. The J gene is TRBJ1-2, the V gene TRBV11-2; D not resolved. From germline, CDR1 is SGHAT and CDR2 FQNNGV. This CDR3 spans 16 amino acids.

This clonotype was picked up a small number of times. This sequence joins TRBV18 and TRBJ2-7; D is perhaps TRBD1 (5 bases). Germline V lookup: CDR1 KGHSH, CDR2 LQKENI. The V gene lost 1 base and the J gene lost 2 bases, with 12 bases spanning the gap. CDR3 size: 15 residues. DNA for the CDR3: TGTGCCAGCTCACCACAAGGGGTGGCGGCCTACGAGCAGTACTTC. Its protein product is CASSPQGVAAYEQYF.

A word on this clonotype: The junction and the germline gene differ at one end; a read error may be behind it. This rearrangement joins TRBV6-1 to TRBJ1-2, with D unresolved. The germline gives CDR1 MNHNS, CDR2 SASEGT. This CDR3 has 17 residues. The CDR3 sequence: CASERFLVLRSNYGHTF. For the CDR3, the DNA is TGTGCCAGTGAACGGTTCCTGGTCCTTAGATCTAACTATGGCCACACCTTC.

Concerning this clonotype itself: An end of the junction does not agree with germline; a read error may underlie this. J is TRBJ1-6 and V is TRBV4-3; D unresolved. The CDR3 extends over 17 amino acids. Germline V gene data show CDR1 as LGHNA and CDR2 as YSLEER. Here the CDR3 reads CTSSLDLTWTRLLPLHF. Written as DNA, the CDR3 is TGCACCAGCAGCCTAGATCTGACATGGACTAGACTATTACCCCTCCACTTT.

As for this clonotype: At one boundary the junction diverges from the germline segment, which might be a read error. This chain connects TRBV12-3 or TRBV12-4 to TRBJ2-7; possible D gene TRBD2, 5 bases. The CDR3 consists of 13 residues. CDR3 DNA: TGTGCCAGCACTCGACGGGAATACTACGAGGAGTACTTC. Amino acid sequence: CASTRREYYEEYF.

The V and J genes are TRBV11-2 and TRBJ2-5; maybe TRBD1 (5 bases). The CDR3 is made up of 15 amino acids. Germline loops: CDR1 SGHAT, CDR2 FQNNGV. The chain's CDR3 is CTNSFLTTAVETQYF. The CDR3, as DNA: TGTACCAACAGCTTTTTGACGACAGCCGTTGAGACCCAGTACTTC. Using reference TRBV11-2 and TRBJ2-5 for the parts outside the CDR3, the full variable domain is EAGVAQSPRYKIIEKRQSVAFWCNPISGHATLYWYQQILGQGPKLLIQFQNNGVVDDSQLPKDRFSAERLKGVDSTLKIQPAKLEDSAVYLCTNSFLTTAVETQYFGPGTRLLVL.

The genes are TRBV12-3 or TRBV12-4 and TRBJ2-2; 7 nucleotides line up with TRBD1. V was clipped by 10 bases and J by 8 bases; unmatched bases: 13. The CDR3 extends over 14 amino acids. CDR3 sequence (DNA): TGTGCCACCAGCGAGAACACAGGGGTTGGGGAGCTGTTTTTT. Amino acid sequence: CATSENTGVGELFF.

A remark on this clonotype: As the CDR3 is not closed by the conserved phenylalanine or tryptophan, this likely results from a read error. This sequence joins TRBV24-1 and TRBJ2-1; D is perhaps TRBD1 or TRBD2 (5 bases each). Deletions cut 2 bases from V and 10 bases from J, with 17 bases between. There are 15 residues in the CDR3. Germline CDR1 KGHDR, CDR2 SFDVKD. Written as DNA, the CDR3 is TGTGCCACCAGTGATTCCGGGGCGGATCGTTGGGAGCAGTTCTCC. It yields the protein CATSDSGADRWEQFS.

Turning to this clonotype: The CDR3 does not close with the conserved phenylalanine or tryptophan, likely indicating a read error. This chain uses TRBV15 with TRBJ2-1, with D possibly being TRBD1 (5 bases). The CDR3 totals 16 residues. Germline V lookup: CDR1 LNHNV, CDR2 YYDKDF (reference sequence). CDR3 coding DNA: TGTGCCACCAGCAGAGATTACAGGTGCTCCTACAGTGAGCAGTTCCTC. Translated: CATSRDYRCSYSEQFL.

For this clonotype: No conserved phenylalanine or tryptophan is present at the end of the CDR3, so a read error is the likely explanation. J is TRBJ2-7 and V is TRBV11-1, with D uncertain. CDR3 length equals 14 residues. Germline loops: CDR1 SGHAT, CDR2 FQDESV (reference sequence). Here the CDR3 DNA reads TGTGCCACCAGCTTAGTGACGGCCTCCTACGAGCAGTACATC. Translated, it gives CATSLVTASYEQYI.